This T cell receptor beta chain is from a study of blood T cell repertoires in COVID-19. Study-wide background: Italy, Spain and the United States were the sources of the convalescent and acute COVID-19 samples. The analysed material was cDNA or gDNA that came from T cells, B-cell-depleted T cells, or PBMCs.

Repertoires were generated with immunoSEQ multiplex PCR, while TCRdb's copy carries only in-frame clones and drops some. This table holds about 32,000 clones, 80% to 95% found once. Germline CDR1 reads SGHNT; CDR2 reads YENEEA. This CDR3 region has 14 residues. Losses at the gene ends were 3 bases for V and 6 bases for J; bases not matched to a gene: 4. This clone has a handful of counts. This sequence was found in a man aged 55 to 70 with acute or convalescent COVID-19. The genes are TRBV11-3 and TRBJ2-1; 8 bases agree with TRBD2. The specimen was peripheral blood. DNA of the CDR3: TGTGCCAGCAGCTTTGCGGGAGGAGCCAATGAGCAGTTCTTC. Translated, it gives CASSFAGGANEQFF. The full variable domain, in which reference TRBV11-3 and TRBJ2-1 provide the parts outside the CDR3, is EAGVVQSPRYKIIEKKQPVAFWCNPISGHNTLYWYLQNLGQGPELLIRYENEEAVDDSQLPKDRFSAERLKGVDSTLKIQPAELGDSAVYLCASSFAGGANEQFFGPGTRLTVL.